A selection of T cell receptor beta chains follows, all from one sample in a study of CD8 T cells in Susac syndrome. One entry per CDR3 protein, called by TCRdb with MiXCR from the immunoSEQ multiplex PCR reads. The sample gives hundreds of thousands of distinct CDR3 sequences, about 85% of which show up once; around 0.12% is in the top ten. The sample taken for sequencing was CD8+ T cells from PBMCs. These receptor sequences come from a human donor with multiple sclerosis. Each CDR3 is given with its conserved first and last residue. D genes are given only for firm matches. Only some rows state a clone size, as once, few, many or a class for expanded clones.

CDR3 length	D gene	V gene	J gene	clone size	CDR3 DNA	CDR3 protein
14	TRBD1	TRBV9	TRBJ2-5	-	TGTGCCAGCAGCGTAGAAGGGACAGAAGAGACCCAGTACTTC	CASSVEGTEETQYF
16	TRBD2	TRBV7-9	TRBJ2-4	-	TGTGCCAGCAGCTTACAAGCTAGCGGGACCAAAAACATTCAGTACTTC	CASSLQASGTKNIQYF
16	TRBD1	TRBV20-1	TRBJ1-3	-	TGCAGTGCAAGTACCGGGACAGGGGGGACTGGAAACACCATATATTTT	CSASTGTGGTGNTIYF
14	-	TRBV5-1	TRBJ2-7	-	TGCGCCAGCAGCCAAAGGGACCGGTCCTACGAGCAGTACTTC	CASSQRDRSYEQYF
16	-	TRBV25-1	TRBJ1-5	-	TGTGCCAGCAGTGAACACGGCGAGGGGGGCAATCAGCCCCAGCATTTT	CASSEHGEGGNQPQHF
16	-	TRBV6-1	TRBJ2-1	-	TGTGCCAGCAGCCCATTCCCCGGGACGGACCGCAATGAGCAGTTCTTC	CASSPFPGTDRNEQFF
14	-	TRBV7-9	TRBJ1-1	-	TGTGCCAGCAGCCCGCCGGGTAAGAACACTGAAGCTTTCTTT	CASSPPGKNTEAFF
14	-	TRBV27	TRBJ1-4	-	TGTGCCAGCAGTTTCAGGGGCACTAATGAAAAACTGTTTTTT	CASSFRGTNEKLFF
12	-	TRBV11-2	TRBJ2-7	-	TGTGCCAGCAGCCACGGGTTAGACGAGCAGTACTTC	CASSHGLDEQYF
14	-	TRBV7-9	TRBJ1-1	-	TGTGCCAGCAGCCACCCTCGGGGGAACACTGAAGCTTTCTTT	CASSHPRGNTEAFF
13	TRBD1	TRBV28	TRBJ2-2	-	TGTGCCATCGGGACAGGGGGTACCCGGGAGCTGTTTTTT	CAIGTGGTRELFF
18	TRBD2	TRBV7-3	TRBJ2-1	-	TGTGCCAGCAGCCCAGGGTGGGAGGGCCTCCTGCCCCACAATGAGCAGTTCTTC	CASSPGWEGLLPHNEQFF
14	-	TRBV20-1	TRBJ1-1	-	TGCAGTACCCTATGGACAGCCAAACAAACTGAAGCTTTCTTT	CSTLWTAKQTEAFF
12	TRBD1	TRBV29-1	TRBJ1-1	-	TGCAGCGTTCTTACAGGGGGCACTGAAGCTTTCTTT	CSVLTGGTEAFF
14	TRBD1	TRBV18	TRBJ2-5	-	TGTGCCAGCTCAACCCGGGACAGCGAAGAGACCCAGTACTTC	CASSTRDSEETQYF
15	TRBD1	TRBV28	TRBJ1-5	once	TGTGCCAGCAGTTTACGGCAGGGGGCTTGGCAGCCCCAGCATTTT	CASSLRQGAWQPQHF
18	TRBD2	TRBV20-1	TRBJ2-7	-	TGCAGTGCTAGAGATCGTGTGAGACTAGCGGGGGGTTTAGGGGAGCAGTACTTC	CSARDRVRLAGGLGEQYF
14	TRBD2	TRBV11-2	TRBJ2-4	-	TGTGCCAGCAGCTTTAGCGGGAGGAAAAACATTCAGTACTTC	CASSFSGRKNIQYF
16	-	TRBV4-1	TRBJ2-1	-	TGCGCCAGCAGCCAAGGTGTGGGAGGTTCCTACAATGAGCAGTTCTTC	CASSQGVGGSYNEQFF
15	-	TRBV27	TRBJ2-7	-	TGTGCCAGCAGTTTGGACAGGGCGGGGGCTTACGAGCAGTACTTC	CASSLDRAGAYEQYF
14	-	TRBV27	TRBJ2-5	-	TGTGCCAGCAGTTTTAGGGGGGACCAAGAGACCCAGTACTTC	CASSFRGDQETQYF
13	TRBD1	TRBV10-2	TRBJ2-6	-	TGCGCCGCACAGGGGCCTGGGGCCAACGTCCTGACTTTC	CAAQGPGANVLTF
16	TRBD2	TRBV28	TRBJ2-3	-	TGTGCCAGCAGTTGGCTAGCGGGGGGCGTCACAGATACGCAGTATTTT	CASSWLAGGVTDTQYF
14	-	TRBV7-9	TRBJ2-2	-	TGTGCCAGCAGCTCTAGGGCACCTGCCGGGGAGCTGTTTTTT	CASSSRAPAGELFF
15	-	TRBV28	TRBJ2-1	-	TGTGCCAGCAGATACCTCCGGGGAGAAGACAATGAGCAGTTCTTC	CASRYLRGEDNEQFF
16	TRBD2	TRBV3-1	TRBJ2-1	-	TGTGCCAGCAGCCAAGGGACTAGCGGGAGCCAGGATGAGCAGTTCTTC	CASSQGTSGSQDEQFF
13	TRBD2	TRBV7-7	TRBJ2-1	-	TGTGCTAACAGCCCGCAGTTAGGGAGGGGGCAGTTCTTC	CANSPQLGRGQFF
14	-	TRBV9	TRBJ2-7	-	TGTGCCAGCAGCCCCTCGGGAGTTACGTACGAGCAGTACTTC	CASSPSGVTYEQYF
17	-	TRBV7-9	TRBJ2-4	-	TGTGCCAGCAGCCCCCCCAGGGACAAATTAGCCAAAAACATTCAGTACTTC	CASSPPRDKLAKNIQYF
16	-	TRBV10-3	TRBJ2-3	-	TGTGCCATCAGTGACCCCGGCGGGCTTTTTCCAGATACGCAGTATTTT	CAISDPGGLFPDTQYF
13	-	TRBV3-1	TRBJ2-7	-	TGTGCCAGCAGCCAAGATCTGCACTACGAGCAGTACTTC	CASSQDLHYEQYF
14	TRBD1	TRBV28	TRBJ1-4	-	TGTGCCAGCAGTTTAGGACAGGGTAATGAAAAACTGTTTTTT	CASSLGQGNEKLFF
15	TRBD1	TRBV13	TRBJ2-1	-	TGTGCCAGCAGCTTAGGAGGGACAGGGGTCTATGAGCAGTTCTTC	CASSLGGTGVYEQFF
16	TRBD2	TRBV27	TRBJ2-2	-	TGTGCCAGCAGTTTTATTAGCGGGAGACAGGGCGGGGAGCTGTTTTTT	CASSFISGRQGGELFF
15	TRBD1	TRBV11-2	TRBJ2-5	-	TGTGCCAGCAGCTTAGAGGGGACAGGGCGAGAGACCCAGTACTTC	CASSLEGTGRETQYF
9	-	TRBV2	TRBJ1-1	few	TGTGCCAGCTCAACCGAAGCTTTCTTT	CASSTEAFF
13	-	TRBV5-1	TRBJ1-1	-	TGCGCCAGCAGTTACCGGGGGAACGCTGAAGCTTTCTTT	CASSYRGNAEAFF
15	-	TRBV2	TRBJ1-2	-	TGTGCCAGCAGTGCTTGGGACACCCAGGGCGGTGGCTACACCTTC	CASSAWDTQGGGYTF
16	-	TRBV15	TRBJ1-1	-	TGTGCCACCAGCAGAGATAGGGGAGGGATGTCCACTGAAGCTTTCTTT	CATSRDRGGMSTEAFF
15	TRBD2	TRBV19	TRBJ2-7	once	TGTGCCAGTAGCCCGACTAGCGGGAACTCCTACGAGCAGTACTTC	CASSPTSGNSYEQYF
17	TRBD2	TRBV9	TRBJ2-3	-	TGTGCCAGCAGCAACCGACTAGCGGGAGTTAGCTCAGATACGCAGTATTTT	CASSNRLAGVSSDTQYF
13	-	TRBV6-6	TRBJ2-2	few	TGTGCCAGCAGTCACAGGGTGCCCGGGGAGCTGTTTTTT	CASSHRVPGELFF
12	TRBD1	TRBV13	TRBJ1-1	-	TGTGCCAGCAGCACGACAGGGAATGAAGCTTTCTTT	CASSTTGNEAFF
16	-	TRBV27	TRBJ2-1	-	TGTGCCAGCAGTCCCAGGCCGCCCCCAACCTTCAATGAGCAGTTCTTC	CASSPRPPPTFNEQFF
16	-	TRBV9	TRBJ1-2	-	TGTGCCAGCAGCGTAGTAGGATCGGGCAGTTCCTATGGCTACACCTTC	CASSVVGSGSSYGYTF
17	-	TRBV7-7	TRBJ2-7	-	TGTGCTAGCAGCCCGCGTGGGGGCCGGACGGACACCTACGAGCAGTACTTC	CASSPRGGRTDTYEQYF
12	-	TRBV11-2	TRBJ1-4	-	TGTGCCAGCAGCGGAGGGGAGGGGAAACTGTTTTTT	CASSGGEGKLFF
12	-	TRBV29-1	TRBJ2-1	-	TGCAGCGTCCCACGGAATTCCAATGAGCAGTTCTTC	CSVPRNSNEQFF
15	-	TRBV20-1	TRBJ1-2	-	TGCAGTGCCCGAGACGGGACGCCCTGGGACTATGGCTACACCTTC	CSARDGTPWDYGYTF
17	TRBD2	TRBV9	TRBJ2-1	-	TGTGCCAGCACGGCAGCGGGAGGGCCCTCGAGTCACAATGAGCAGTTCTTC	CASTAAGGPSSHNEQFF
17	TRBD2	TRBV13	TRBJ2-1	-	TGTGCCAGCAGTCTCTCCGGGGCGGGGGACTCCTACAATGAGCAGTTCTTC	CASSLSGAGDSYNEQFF
21	TRBD2	TRBV6-2/TRBV6-3	TRBJ2-7	-	TGTGCCAGCAGTTACGCGACAGGGGTACTAGCGGGGGCCCACTTTGACTACGAGCAGTACTTC	CASSYATGVLAGAHFDYEQYF
11	-	TRBV12-5	TRBJ2-1	once	TGTGCTAGTGGTGCAAACAATGAGCAGTTCTTC	CASGANNEQFF
10	-	TRBV30	TRBJ2-1	-	TGTGCCTGGAGTTCACGGATGCAGTTCTTC	CAWSSRMQFF
11	-	TRBV7-9	TRBJ2-4	-	TGTGCCAGCAGCCCGGGGGACATTCAGTACTTC	CASSPGDIQYF